These 21 T cell receptor beta chains came from one sample sequenced in a study of blood T cell repertoires in COVID-19. Sequenced by immunoSEQ multiplex PCR; TCRdb stores in-frame clones only, minus some. The sample lists around 160,000 clones, about four fifths occurring once. The specimen sequenced was PBMCs or T cells enriched from blood (not recorded which). The receptors were sampled from a woman aged 55-70 years who had recovered from COVID-19.

The chain joins TRBV5-1 to TRBJ1-6, with TRBD1 matching over 7 bases. This CDR3 region has 15 residues. Germline-derived CDR1 and CDR2 are SGHRS and YFSETQ. V gave up 1 base and J gave up 9 bases; unmatched junction bases: 7. In DNA, the CDR3 is TGCGCCAGCAGCTTGATGCAGGGGGACGGTTCACCCCTCCACTTT. It encodes CASSLMQGDGSPLHF.

This clone was counted once. This rearrangement joins TRBV7-8 to TRBJ2-1; the match to TRBD1 covers 7 bases. The ends lost 2 bases at V and 7 bases at J; junction bases unmatched: 11. CDR3 length equals 16 residues. Looked up from germline, CDR1 is SGHVS and CDR2 is FQNEAQ. CDR3 coding DNA: TGTGCCAGCAGCTTATTGACGACAGGGCCCCTGAATGAGCAGTTCTTC. Protein product: CASSLLTTGPLNEQFF.

This rearrangement joins TRBV19 to TRBJ1-5; 7 bases are a match to TRBD1. The CDR3 loop spans 17 amino acids. V dropped 5 bases and J dropped 0; count of bases not matched to a gene: 10. Germline lookup yields CDR1 LNHDA and CDR2 SQIVND (reference sequence). The CDR3 coding sequence is TGTGCCAGTAGTCTCGGAGAAGGGGGCTATAGCAATCAGCCCCAGCATTTT. Amino acids: CASSLGEGGYSNQPQHF.

This chain uses TRBV5-1 with TRBJ2-1, with 13 positions matching TRBD2. This CDR3 has 16 amino acids. Losses at the gene ends were 7 bases for V and 8 bases for J; bases not matched to a gene: 12. Germline V gives CDR1 SGHRS, CDR2 YFSETQ. CDR3 sequence: CASRYLTSGGLDEQFF. In DNA form, the CDR3 reads TGCGCCAGCCGCTATCTGACTAGCGGGGGGTTGGATGAGCAGTTCTTC.

In its sample, this clone was seen a few times. The V call is TRBV10-3, the J call TRBJ2-7, with a weak D call TRBD2 (5 bases). Deletions cut 7 bases from V and 1 base from J, with 11 bases between. Germline values: CDR1 ENHRY, CDR2 SYGVKD. The CDR3 loop spans 13 amino acids. The CDR3 spells CAIKPGESYEQYF. CDR3 nucleotide sequence: TGTGCCATCAAACCCGGGGAATCCTACGAGCAGTACTTC.

V is TRBV19 and J is TRBJ2-7, with D possibly TRBD2 on 7 matching bases. CDR3 length: 16 amino acids. Germline loops: CDR1 LNHDA, CDR2 SQIVND (reference sequence). V gave up 3 bases and J gave up 5 bases, with 20 bases separating them. Here the CDR3 DNA reads TGTGCCAGTAGTATCCTGGCGGGGGCGCGCGGGAACGAGCAGTACTTC. Its protein product is CASSILAGARGNEQYF. The entire variable domain, with the rest obtained from reference TRBV19 and TRBJ2-7, is as follows: DGGITQSPKYLFRKEGQNVTLSCEQNLNHDAMYWYRQDPGQGLRLIYYSQIVNDFQKGDIAEGYSVSREKKESFPLTVTSAQKNPTAFYLCASSILAGARGNEQYFGPGTRLTVT.

This clone came up once. This chain connects TRBV19 to TRBJ2-1; 11 bases agree with TRBD1. Germline lookup yields CDR1 LNHDA and CDR2 SQIVND (reference sequence). This CDR3 has 14 amino acids. The junction had 10 bases not matched to a gene; V was cut back by 10 bases and J by 8 bases. The CDR3 spells CATDPGTGGHEQFF. The DNA for the CDR3 is TGTGCCACTGATCCCGGGACAGGGGGTCATGAGCAGTTCTTC.

The V gene is TRBV11-2, the J gene TRBJ2-2; tentative D call: TRBD2 (6 bases). V lost 1 base to trimming and J lost 6 bases, with 12 bases between them. There are 15 residues in the CDR3. Germline-derived CDR1 and CDR2 are SGHAT and FQNNGV. The CDR3 nucleotides are TGTGCCAGCAGCTTAGTGAACGGGGGAGCCGGGGAGCTGTTTTTT. It yields the protein CASSLVNGGAGELFF.

Notes on this clone: Other DNA sequences in the sample encode the same CDR3. The chain couples TRBV5-1 to TRBJ1-2, with 9 bases matching TRBD1. The CDR3 extends over 14 amino acids. V lost 3 bases to trimming and J lost 2 bases; unmatched junction nucleotides: 2. Germline V lookup: CDR1 SGHRS, CDR2 YFSETQ. Here the CDR3 DNA reads TGCGCCAGCAGCTCCGGGACAGGGAACTATGGCTACACCTTC. Protein: CASSSGTGNYGYTF.

Here the CDR3 reads CASSLDNPLMRNEQFF. In DNA, the CDR3 is TGTGCCAGCAGCTTGGATAACCCCCTGATGAGGAATGAGCAGTTCTTC. This chain uses TRBV5-5 with TRBJ2-1; no clear D. Germline assignment: CDR1 SGHKS and CDR2 YYEKEE (reference sequence). This CDR3 has 16 amino acids. V was shortened by 0 bases and J by 7 bases, with 17 bases between the two germline ends.

This CDR3 is CASEKAGGTNEQFF. Written as DNA, the CDR3 is TGTGCCAGTGAGAAGGCGGGGGGGACAAATGAGCAGTTCTTC. The chain uses TRBV6-5 and TRBJ2-1; TRBD2 agrees at 9 bases. J was trimmed by 7 bases and V by 9 bases; bases with no gene match: 10. This CDR3 has 14 amino acids. Germline V gene data show CDR1 as MNHEY and CDR2 as SVGAGI.

Points on this clone: At one end, the junction sequence differs from germline, possibly due to a read error. This CDR3 reads CASNLATGISYEQYF. The DNA of the CDR3 is TGCGCCAGCAACTTGGCCACAGGGATCTCCTACGAGCAGTACTTC. The chain links TRBV5-1 to TRBJ2-7, with D possibly TRBD1 on 6 matching bases. Germline V CDR1 and CDR2: SGHRS, YFSETQ. The CDR3 sequence is 15 residues long.

The chain recombines TRBV2 with TRBJ1-1, with TRBD1 as a possible D gene (5 bases). V was clipped by 2 bases and J by 4 bases, with 17 bases between them. The CDR3 has 16 amino acids. Per germline, CDR1 SNHLY and CDR2 FYNNEI. The CDR3 sequence is CASSENSFPRATEAFF. DNA for the CDR3: TGTGCCAGCAGTGAAAATTCCTTTCCCAGGGCCACTGAAGCTTTCTTT.

Notes on this clone: A single base separates this from a much larger clone, so it may be a read error. Within the sample, other DNA sequences also encode this same CDR3. The chain carries TRBV18 and TRBJ1-2; 9 nucleotides match TRBD1. J was trimmed by 8 bases and V by 3 bases; bases with no gene match: 4. This CDR3 has 13 residues. The germline V gene encodes CDR1 KGHSH and CDR2 LQKENI. The CDR3 spells CASSPRQGEGYTF. DNA of the CDR3: TGTGCCAGCTCACCCAGACAGGGGGAAGGCTACACCTTC.

The V and J genes are TRBV28 and TRBJ1-2; D is perhaps TRBD1 (6 bases). Germline V gives CDR1 MDHEN, CDR2 SYDVKM. There are 13 residues in the CDR3. V was clipped by 8 bases and J by 0 bases, with 10 bases between them. CDR3: CASGWTANYGYTF. The CDR3 nucleotides are TGTGCCAGCGGGTGGACAGCTAACTATGGCTACACCTTC.

V and J are TRBV19 and TRBJ2-5; 7 nucleotides agree with TRBD2. CDR1 and CDR2 (germline): LNHDA, SQIVND (reference sequence). The CDR3 runs to 15 residues. V shed 3 bases and J 5 bases; nucleotides not matched to a gene: 9. The CDR3 is CASSIDGGMKETQYF. CDR3 sequence (DNA): TGTGCCAGTAGTATCGACGGGGGGATGAAGGAGACCCAGTACTTC.

The rearrangement links TRBV14 to TRBJ1-2; 12 bases line up with TRBD1. Trimming cost V 5 bases and J 6 bases; bases outside gene matches: 4. Germline V gene sequence: CDR1 SGHDN, CDR2 FVKESK. The CDR3 is made up of 14 amino acids. The DNA for the CDR3 is TGTGCCAGCAGCGAGGGGACAGGGGGCGATGGCTACACCTTC. Its protein product is CASSEGTGGDGYTF.

This chain connects TRBV13 to TRBJ1-1; D may be TRBD1 (5 bases). Trimming removed 5 bases at V and 4 bases at J, with 14 bases between. CDR3 size: 14 residues. Germline V gene lookup returns CDR1 PRHDT and CDR2 FYEKMQ (reference sequence). In nucleotides, the CDR3 is TGTGCCAGCAGCCGCAGGGCTATGGGCACTGAAGCTTTCTTT. It translates to CASSRRAMGTEAFF.

The chain uses TRBV24-1 and TRBJ2-1, with 10 positions matching TRBD1. CDR1 and CDR2 from the germline V gene are KGHDR and SFDVKD. This CDR3 spans 16 amino acids. V lost 0 bases to trimming and J lost 5 bases; unmatched junction nucleotides: 3. CDR3 DNA sequence: TGTGCCACCAGTGATTTGGGGACAGGGGTCCACAATGAGCAGTTCTTC. Residues: CATSDLGTGVHNEQFF.

The V call is TRBV12-3 or TRBV12-4, the J call TRBJ1-5; tentatively, D is TRBD1 (6 bases). Trimming shortened V by 9 bases and J by 2 bases, and 11 bases separated the two germline ends. The CDR3 spans 13 residues. The CDR3 here is CASCGGGNQPQHF. In DNA, the CDR3 is TGTGCCAGTTGCGGGGGCGGCAATCAGCCCCAGCATTTT.

V usage is TRBV6-1 and J usage is TRBJ1-2; D is unclear. The CDR3 consists of 11 residues. V was cut by 2 bases and J by 6 bases, with 4 bases left in between. CDR1 and CDR2 from the germline V gene are MNHNS and SASEGT. The CDR3 bases are TGTGCCAGCAGTGAACTTGATGGCTACACCTTC. It codes for CASSELDGYTF.